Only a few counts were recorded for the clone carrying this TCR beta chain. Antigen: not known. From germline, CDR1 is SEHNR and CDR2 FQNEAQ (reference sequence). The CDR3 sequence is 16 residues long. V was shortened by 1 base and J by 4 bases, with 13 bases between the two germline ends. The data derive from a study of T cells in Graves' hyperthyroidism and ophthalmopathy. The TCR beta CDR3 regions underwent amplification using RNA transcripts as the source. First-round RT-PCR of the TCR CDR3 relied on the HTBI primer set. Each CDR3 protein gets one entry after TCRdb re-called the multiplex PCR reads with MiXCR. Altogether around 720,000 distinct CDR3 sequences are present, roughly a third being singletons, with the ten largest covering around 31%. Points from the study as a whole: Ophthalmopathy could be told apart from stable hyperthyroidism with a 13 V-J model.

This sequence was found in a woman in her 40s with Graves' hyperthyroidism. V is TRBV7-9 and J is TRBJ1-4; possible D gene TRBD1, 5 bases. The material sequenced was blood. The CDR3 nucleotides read TGTGCCAGCAGCTTAGTAGCGGGACTGAATAATGAAAAACTGTTTTTT. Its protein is CASSLVAGLNNEKLFF.